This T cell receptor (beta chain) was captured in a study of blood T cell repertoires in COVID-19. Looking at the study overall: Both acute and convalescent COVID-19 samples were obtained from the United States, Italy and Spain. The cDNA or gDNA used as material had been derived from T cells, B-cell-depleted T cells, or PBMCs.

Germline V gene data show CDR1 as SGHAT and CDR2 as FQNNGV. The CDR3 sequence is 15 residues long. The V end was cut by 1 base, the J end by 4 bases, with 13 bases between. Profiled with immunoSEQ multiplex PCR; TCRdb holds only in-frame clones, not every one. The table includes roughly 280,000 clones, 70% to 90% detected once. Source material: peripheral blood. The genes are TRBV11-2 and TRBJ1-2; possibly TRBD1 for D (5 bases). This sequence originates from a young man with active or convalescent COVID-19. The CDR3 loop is CASSLVVTEGYGYTF. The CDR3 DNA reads TGTGCCAGCAGCTTAGTTGTGACAGAAGGCTATGGCTACACCTTC. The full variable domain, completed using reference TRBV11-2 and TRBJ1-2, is EAGVAQSPRYKIIEKRQSVAFWCNPISGHATLYWYQQILGQGPKLLIQFQNNGVVDDSQLPKDRFSAERLKGVDSTLKIQPAKLEDSAVYLCASSLVVTEGYGYTFGSGTRLTVV.